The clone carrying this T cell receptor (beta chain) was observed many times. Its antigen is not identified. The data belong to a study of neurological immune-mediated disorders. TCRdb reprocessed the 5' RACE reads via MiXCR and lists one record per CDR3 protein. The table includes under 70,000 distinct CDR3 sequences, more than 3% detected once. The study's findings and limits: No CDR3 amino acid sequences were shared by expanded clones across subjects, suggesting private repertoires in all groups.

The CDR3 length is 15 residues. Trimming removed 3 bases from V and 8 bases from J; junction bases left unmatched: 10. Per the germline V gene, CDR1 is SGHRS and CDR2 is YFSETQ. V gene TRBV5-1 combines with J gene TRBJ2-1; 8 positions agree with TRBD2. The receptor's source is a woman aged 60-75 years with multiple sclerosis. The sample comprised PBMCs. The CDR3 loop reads CASSSAGTRYDEQFF. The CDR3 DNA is TGCGCCAGCAGCTCAGCCGGGACTAGGTACGATGAGCAGTTCTTC.